Here is one T cell receptor (beta chain) with its context. The antigen remains unidentified. The data belong to a study of cytomegalovirus exposure and HLA in healthy donors. Study in general: HLA-typed donors were the source of about 90 million unique TCRs held in an early data release. Study-wide results and limits: What a later analysis reportedly showed was that an Asian-associated ancestry cluster had fewer N-insertions than the approximately 670-donor mean. The authors reported that TCR beta sequences could predict HLA-A and HLA-B alleles. These predictions were accurate for most subjects in the first cohort.

The PCR was carried out with 60 Vbeta primers and 13 Jbeta primers. The table came from immunoSEQ multiplex PCR; TCRdb's copy has only in-frame clones and leaves some out. The sample lists 85,000 to 100,000 clones, over 75% occurring once. V lost 4 bases to trimming and J lost 5 bases, with 8 bases between them. In germline, CDR1 is SQVTM, CDR2 ANQGSEA. This CDR3 contains 11 residues. This sequence joins TRBV29-1 and TRBJ1-1; D gene unclear. This TCR came from a middle-aged man in good health and CMV-seronegative. The sample was PBMCs. The CDR3 nucleotides are TGCAGCGTTGTTTCGTTAACTGAAGCTTTCTTT. It codes for CSVVSLTEAFF.